This record covers a single T cell receptor beta chain. Its recognized antigen is unknown. Nothing much larger sits one base from this clone, and base qualities are not available. The data were obtained in a study of Ad26.COV2.S vaccination and SARS-CoV-2 variants (dated by TCRdb to the early 2020s). Study-wide context: Vaccine-arm donors were drawn from COV1001, a multicentre, randomized, double-blind, placebo-controlled phase I-IIa trial of Ad26.COV2.S in healthy adults. Dosing of Ad26.COV2.S was intramuscular, at either 5x10^10 or 1x10^11 viral particles, delivered as one shot or as two shots spaced 56 days apart. Sequencing of the TCRbeta repertoire served to evaluate the specificity and breadth of SARS-CoV-2-reactive T cell receptors following Ad26.COV2.S vaccination. The TCR-sequenced set comprised approximately 32 samples: around 20 Ad26.COV2.S vaccine recipients, 5 placebo recipients and 8 SARS-CoV-2 convalescent individuals. Trial participants were randomized into five groups of five: low-dose or high-dose Ad26.COV2.S given once or twice, or placebo on both occasions. Throughout the experiments and outcome assessment, investigators stayed blinded to trial group allocation.

The trim is 5 bases for V and 7 bases for J, with a gap of 18 bases between the germline ends. In the germline V gene, CDR1 corresponds to MNHEY and CDR2 to SVGEGT. The cysteine opens and the phenylalanine closes a CDR3 of 16 amino acids. The retained sequence is limited to the CDR3, 48 bases, with the frame set at the first base. The immunoSEQ Assay was the method used to sequence TCRbeta CDR3 regions. After extraction, genomic DNA underwent amplification by bias-controlled multiplex PCR, followed by high-throughput sequencing. In the source study's methods: To quantify the absolute abundance of each unique TCRbeta CDR3 region, sequences were collapsed and filtered. T cell fraction was estimated by normalizing TCRbeta template counts to usable DNA, which was measured by amplifying reference genes present in all nucleated cells. Repertoire TCRs were annotated as SARS-CoV-2-specific by exact matching of V gene, CDR3 amino acid sequence and J gene to a known reactive TCR set. MIRA supplied the reference SARS-CoV-2 TCR set, which was filtered for enrichment in COVID-19-positive ImmuneCODE repertoires so that public or cross-reactive TCRs were removed. Using the MIRA antigens, annotated TCRs were further analysed by specific ORF or by position within an ORF. Breadth was defined as the number of annotated unique rearrangements divided by the total number of unique productive rearrangements, and depth was defined as the summed frequency of the annotated unique rearrangements. Two-sided Wilcoxon rank-sum tests were applied when comparing TCR breadth between groups. Not all clones reach the TCRdb copy of this immuneACCESS table, which keeps in-frame sequences only. Checked studies attribute under half of the gap to unresolved V genes and leave the rest unexplained. V and J calls plus clone size are reproduced from that table; the DNA served to infer D and trimming. In this sample the table shows about 320,000 clones, about 90% of which occur a single time. The biggest ten clones account for about 5% of the sample.

According to the study, the label for this sample's treatment or condition signals: some 19 received Ad26.COV2.S at low or high dose, single or two shots; roughly five received placebo; per-sample allocation not given. Repertoires of vaccine and placebo recipients were sequenced from samples collected on day 63 after the first injection. In Cohort 1b, about 25 adults aged 18-55 years were enrolled at a single site in Boston, USA, between 29 July and 7 August 2020. As a vaccine, Ad26.COV2.S was a replication-incompetent adenovirus type 26 vector that expressed a prefusion-stabilized SARS-CoV-2 spike protein derived from the original Wuhan strain. Results the study describes overall, beyond this receptor: It was noted by the authors that total T cell responses may have been underestimated by the TCR breadth and depth analyses. Compared with placebo recipients, Ad26.COV2.S recipients showed higher spike-specific TCR breadth (P = 0.0014). The study was not powered for comparison of responses between vaccine doses or regimens. Vaccine and placebo recipients had comparable non-spike TCR breadth, which fits with the vaccine containing only spike. After vaccination, spike-specific CD8+ and CD4+ T cell responses were reported to show substantial breadth.

The source was peripheral blood, collected in a trial of Ad26.COV2.S vaccine versus placebo. The TCR originated in a person aged 18 to 59 who received the Ad26.COV2.S COVID-19 vaccine or a placebo. The chain is encoded by TRBV6-2 or TRBV6-3 joined to TRBJ1-6, with TRBD1 tentatively as D gene (5 bases match). At the DNA level, the sequence is TGTGCCAGCAGTGCTCAGGCGGGGCAGCTAAATTCACCCCTCCACTTT. It translates as CASSAQAGQLNSPLHF.